The 32 T cell receptor beta chains below all came from one sample that was sequenced in a study of blood T cell repertoires in COVID-19. Measured with immunoSEQ multiplex PCR; TCRdb has only the in-frame clones, and not every one. The table has around 220,000 clones, roughly 80% seen once. Sequenced sample: peripheral blood. The source is a woman aged 40 to 50 with active or convalescent COVID-19.

The V gene is TRBV12-3 or TRBV12-4, the J gene TRBJ1-1; 7 nucleotides line up with TRBD1. The V segment lost 5 bases and the J segment 10 bases; nucleotides outside the gene matches: 4. This CDR3 is 11 amino acids long. DNA for the CDR3: TGTGCCAGCAGTGAACAGGGGAGAGCTTTCTTT. Its protein product is CASSEQGRAFF.

V and J are TRBV27 and TRBJ2-7, with 9 positions matching TRBD2. This CDR3 region has 14 residues. Germline V gene lookup returns CDR1 MNHEY and CDR2 SMNVEV (reference sequence). J was trimmed by 3 bases and V by 7 bases; bases with no gene match: 7. CDR3 nucleotide sequence: TGTGCCAGCAAGAGGCTAGCGGGGTTCTACGAGCAGTACGTC. This translates into CASKRLAGFYEQYV.

The chain couples TRBV27 to TRBJ1-1; D possibly corresponds to TRBD1 (5 bases). V was shortened by 4 bases and J by 3 bases, with 9 bases between the two germline ends. CDR1 is MNHEY and CDR2 is SMNVEV in the germline V gene (reference sequence). The length of the CDR3 is 13 residues. As DNA, the CDR3 is TGTGCCAGCAGTTGGGGCAGGGACACTGAAGCTTTCTTT. It translates to CASSWGRDTEAFF.

The rearrangement uses TRBV28 and TRBJ1-5; 8 bases are shared with TRBD1. Germline lookup yields CDR1 MDHEN and CDR2 SYDVKM. There are 16 residues in the CDR3. Losses at the gene ends were 6 bases for V and 2 bases for J; bases not matched to a gene: 9. In DNA, the CDR3 is TGTGCCAGCAGCCTAGACAGGGGTTGGGGCAATCAGCCCCAGCATTTT. Amino acids: CASSLDRGWGNQPQHF.

The J gene is TRBJ1-5, the V gene TRBV7-2; no reliable D call. The length of the CDR3 is 15 residues. The germline gives CDR1 SGHTA, CDR2 FQGNSA. V lost 7 bases and J lost 0, with 13 bases in between. CDR3 sequence (DNA): TGTGCCAGCAAACCCGGCCACTATAGCAATCAGCCCCAGCATTTT. This encodes CASKPGHYSNQPQHF.

This chain uses TRBV28 with TRBJ2-7; TRBD2 is a possible D gene (5 bases). V was pared by 2 bases and J by 6 bases, with 11 bases between. CDR1 and CDR2 from the germline V gene are MDHEN and SYDVKM. CDR3 length: 13 residues. The CDR3 DNA is TGTGCCAGCAGTTTAGACTATCGGGGCGAGCAGTACGTC. It specifies CASSLDYRGEQYV.

This clone was found once. This chain links TRBV10-2 with TRBJ1-1; weak D call: TRBD1 (5 bases). The CDR3 loop spans 14 amino acids. Germline values: CDR1 WSHSY, CDR2 SAAADI. V was clipped by 5 bases and J by 0 bases, with 10 bases between them. The chain's CDR3 is CASSMTQVNTEAFF. CDR3 bases: TGCGCCAGCAGTATGACACAGGTGAACACTGAAGCTTTCTTT.

The gene calls are TRBV2 and TRBJ2-5; 7 nucleotides align to TRBD2. CDR3 size: 12 residues. After removal of 10 bases from V and 6 bases from J, the junction contained 8 bases not matched to a gene. CDR1 is SNHLY, CDR2 FYNNEI, per germline. The CDR3 nucleotides read TGTGCCACCGTGGGAGGGTCAAAGACCCAGTACTTC. This encodes CATVGGSKTQYF.

V is TRBV7-7 and J is TRBJ2-3; D is unresolved. CDR1 SSHAT and CDR2 FNYEAQ come from the germline V gene (reference sequence). The CDR3 spans 13 residues. Trimming shortened V by 5 bases and J by 4 bases, and 10 bases separated the two germline ends. CDR3 amino acids: CASSPGLSDTQYF. CDR3 bases: TGTGCCAGCAGCCCAGGCCTTTCAGATACGCAGTATTTT.

CDR3 residues: CASTKSGLTVSEQFF. For the CDR3, the DNA is TGCGCCAGCACCAAATCGGGACTGACCGTAAGTGAGCAGTTCTTC. This sequence joins TRBV5-1 and TRBJ2-1; a possible D gene is TRBD2 (6 bases). CDR3 length: 15 amino acids. CDR1 is SGHRS and CDR2 is YFSETQ in the germline V gene. The V end lost 6 bases, the J end lost 9 bases, and 22 bases lay between the germline ends. Full variable domain (outside the CDR3, taken from reference TRBV5-1 and TRBJ2-1): KAGVTQTPRYLIKTRGQQVTLSCSPISGHRSVSWYQQTPGQGLQFLFEYFSETQRNKGNFPGRFSGRQFSNSRSEMNVSTLELGDSALYLCASTKSGLTVSEQFFGPGTRLTVL.

A single count supports this clone. V and J are TRBV6-1 and TRBJ1-3; TRBD1 agrees at 8 bases. Unmatched junction bases numbered 3, after V lost 2 bases and J lost 0 bases. CDR3 length equals 16 residues. The V gene's germline CDR1 is MNHNS and CDR2 SASEGT. In DNA form, the CDR3 reads TGTGCCAGCAGTGAACAGGGGGCCTACTCTGGAAACACCATATATTTT. It translates to CASSEQGAYSGNTIYF.

The chain has TRBV4-2 and TRBJ2-1; D may be TRBD1 (6 bases). The CDR3 spans 16 residues. Germline V gives CDR1 LGHNA, CDR2 YNFKEQ. V lost 2 bases to trimming and J lost 0 bases, with 11 bases between them. The CDR3 here is CASSQNRVSSYNEQFF. The CDR3 region has the DNA TGTGCCAGCAGCCAAAACAGGGTTAGCTCCTACAATGAGCAGTTCTTC.

This clone was seen a single time. This chain uses TRBV27 with TRBJ1-5; D remains unclear. The V end was cut by 8 bases, the J end by 0 bases, with 17 bases between. Germline lookup yields CDR1 MNHEY and CDR2 SMNVEV (reference sequence). The CDR3 totals 16 residues. The CDR3: CASRSNSFYSNQPQHF. The DNA of the CDR3 is TGTGCCAGCCGCTCTAACAGTTTTTATAGCAATCAGCCCCAGCATTTT.

This chain joins TRBV5-1 and TRBJ1-1; 8 bases map to TRBD1. The CDR3 sequence is 13 residues long. In germline, CDR1 is SGHRS, CDR2 YFSETQ. J was trimmed by 4 bases and V by 5 bases; bases with no gene match: 4. This CDR3 is CASRDREATEAFF. The CDR3 DNA sequence: TGCGCCAGCAGGGACAGGGAGGCCACTGAAGCTTTCTTT. The whole variable domain, filled in from reference TRBV5-1 and TRBJ1-1, reads KAGVTQTPRYLIKTRGQQVTLSCSPISGHRSVSWYQQTPGQGLQFLFEYFSETQRNKGNFPGRFSGRQFSNSRSEMNVSTLELGDSALYLCASRDREATEAFFGQGTRLTVV.

V is TRBV5-6 and J is TRBJ2-5, with 9 bases matching TRBD1. Per germline, CDR1 SGHDT and CDR2 YYEEEE. After removal of 0 bases from V and 4 bases from J, the junction contained 4 bases not matched to a gene. This CDR3 contains 15 residues. The CDR3, as DNA: TGTGCCAGCAGCTTGGGGACAGGGGAGAGAGAGACCCAGTACTTC. The encoded protein is CASSLGTGERETQYF.

The CDR3 sequence: CATSRVVSGGISDTQYF. Here the CDR3 DNA reads TGTGCCACCAGCAGGGTAGTTAGCGGGGGGATCTCAGATACGCAGTATTTT. V and J are TRBV15 and TRBJ2-3, with 10 bases aligning to TRBD2. The CDR3 has 17 amino acids. V lost 3 bases and J lost 4; bases outside the gene matches: 10. CDR1 is LNHNV, CDR2 YYDKDF, per germline (reference sequence).

The chain joins TRBV7-8 to TRBJ1-2, with a tentative D call TRBD1 (5 bases). In germline, CDR1 is SGHVS, CDR2 FQNEAQ. The ends were cut back, 0 bases at V and 4 bases at J, with 15 bases in the middle. CDR3 length: 16 amino acids. CDR3 coding DNA: TGTGCCAGCAGCTTAGCGAAAGGGCAGGGTAGCTATGGCTACACCTTC. It codes for CASSLAKGQGSYGYTF.

This chain joins TRBV3-1 (or the pseudogene TRBV3-2) and TRBJ1-3; D uncertain. This CDR3 is 15 amino acids long. Germline values: CDR1 LGHDT, CDR2 YNNKEL (reference sequence). V was pared by 1 base and J by 0 bases, with 7 bases between. The CDR3 DNA reads TGTGCCAGCAGCCAAGGACTGATCTCTGGAAACACCATATATTTT. Protein sequence: CASSQGLISGNTIYF.

J is TRBJ1-2 and V is TRBV10-3; 7 bases are a match to TRBD1. The V gene's germline CDR1 is ENHRY and CDR2 SYGVKD. CDR3 size: 14 residues. The V and J ends lost 2 bases and 4 bases, in that order; junction bases with no gene match: 4. The DNA for the CDR3 is TGTGCCATCAGTGAGAACAGGGGCGCCTATGGCTACACCTTC. Protein: CAISENRGAYGYTF.

The genes are TRBV6-2 or TRBV6-3 and TRBJ1-5, with 11 bases lining up with TRBD1. Germline trimming cut 1 base from V and 6 bases from J; bases unmatched to any gene: 2. The CDR3 loop spans 15 amino acids. In germline, CDR1 is MNHEY, CDR2 SVGEGT. The CDR3: CASSYLGQGGQPQHF. CDR3 sequence (DNA): TGTGCCAGCAGTTACTTGGGACAGGGGGGTCAGCCCCAGCATTTT.

The V gene is TRBV6-5, the J gene TRBJ2-7; D is possibly TRBD1 (6 bases). Germline CDR1 is MNHEY and CDR2 is SVGAGI. The CDR3 spans 14 residues. V dropped 7 bases and J dropped 6 bases, with 19 bases sitting between them. In DNA form, the CDR3 reads TGTGCCAGCACCGCCGCAGGGGCAAGAATCGAGCAGTACTTC. Its translation: CASTAAGARIEQYF.

This clone appeared once. The chain couples TRBV5-1 to TRBJ1-1; maybe TRBD1 (6 bases). V was shortened by 0 bases and J by 5 bases, with 11 bases between the two germline ends. Germline V lookup: CDR1 SGHRS, CDR2 YFSETQ. CDR3 length: 14 residues. DNA of the CDR3: TGCGCCAGCAGCTTGGAACAGGGTAAAACTGAAGCTTTCTTT. As protein: CASSLEQGKTEAFF.

There are a few counts of this clone. The CDR3 DNA is TGTGCCAGCAGCCGAGGGGACAGCCGATTTACTTTCCACTTT. It is translated as CASSRGDSRFTFHF. The genes are TRBV3-1 (or the pseudogene TRBV3-2) and TRBJ1-6; 7 positions agree with TRBD1. Germline V gene sequence: CDR1 LGHDT, CDR2 YNNKEL (reference sequence). With 4 bases clipped from V and 17 bases from J, the junction kept 14 bases outside the gene matches. The CDR3 extends over 14 amino acids.

The chain joins TRBV5-1 to TRBJ2-7, with 10 positions matching TRBD2. V shed 5 bases, J shed 5 bases, and the junction held 7 bases outside the gene matches. Germline assignment: CDR1 SGHRS and CDR2 YFSETQ. This CDR3 comprises 14 residues. The CDR3, as DNA: TGCGCCAGCAGATCCGGGACTAGCGAGGACGAGCAGTACTTC. The encoded protein is CASRSGTSEDEQYF.

The chain has TRBV25-1 and TRBJ1-2; 11 bases fit TRBD1. J was trimmed by 7 bases and V by 3 bases; bases with no gene match: 10. CDR3 length: 16 residues. Germline V gives CDR1 MGHDK, CDR2 SYGVNS. The CDR3 nucleotides are TGTGCCAGCAGTGAGAACCTGGGACAGGGGGATATTGGCTACACCTTC. Translated, it gives CASSENLGQGDIGYTF.

The rearrangement links TRBV29-1 to TRBJ1-1; 7 positions match TRBD1. The CDR3 extends over 13 amino acids. From germline, CDR1 is SQVTM and CDR2 ANQGSEA. The J segment lost 1 base and the V segment lost 7 bases, leaving 6 bases of the junction unmatched. CDR3: CSALTGKNTEAFF. DNA of the CDR3: TGCAGCGCCCTGACAGGGAAGAACACTGAAGCTTTCTTT.

V and J are TRBV7-9 and TRBJ1-2; 8 nucleotides match TRBD1. V dropped 5 bases and J dropped 3; count of bases not matched to a gene: 5. The germline gives CDR1 SEHNR, CDR2 FQNEAQ (reference sequence). This CDR3 has 14 amino acids. CDR3 loop: CASSLGQGHYGYTF. DNA for the CDR3: TGTGCCAGCAGCCTAGGACAGGGTCACTATGGCTACACCTTC.

This clone has just one count. The chain joins TRBV5-6 to TRBJ1-1; the D gene is possibly TRBD1 (5 bases). Germline V gives CDR1 SGHDT, CDR2 YYEEEE. V lost 1 base to trimming and J lost 5 bases, with 15 bases between them. CDR3 size: 15 residues. The CDR3 nucleotides read TGTGCCAGCAGCTTGTGGCTCAGGGCTGGGACTGAAGCTTTCTTT. Translating gives CASSLWLRAGTEAFF.

The CDR3 spells CASSNPLTGEAFF. For the CDR3, the DNA is TGTGCCAGCAGCAACCCGTTGACAGGTGAAGCTTTCTTT. J is TRBJ1-1 and V is TRBV11-3, with D tentatively TRBD1 (6 bases). Germline assignment: CDR1 SGHNT and CDR2 YENEEA. The CDR3 contains 13 residues. V was shortened by 5 bases and J by 7 bases, with 14 bases between the two germline ends.

V usage is TRBV7-2 and J usage is TRBJ1-1; 10 nucleotides align to TRBD1. This CDR3 contains 14 residues. Trimming removed 4 bases from V and 5 bases from J; junction bases left unmatched: 4. Germline V CDR1 and CDR2: SGHTA, FQGNSA. Here the CDR3 reads CASSSTGGATEAFF. The CDR3 nucleotides are TGTGCCAGCAGCTCGACAGGGGGCGCGACTGAAGCTTTCTTT.

The V call is TRBV9, the J call TRBJ2-3; weak D call: TRBD2 (6 bases). The CDR3 covers 15 residues. Germline loops: CDR1 SGDLS, CDR2 YYNGEE. The V end was cut by 2 bases, the J end by 0 bases, with 10 bases between. In nucleotides, the CDR3 is TGTGCCAGCAGCGTTCTAGCGACTAGCACAGATACGCAGTATTTT. Its translation is CASSVLATSTDTQYF. The full variable domain, in which reference TRBV9 and TRBJ2-3 provide the parts outside the CDR3, is DSGVTQTPKHLITATGQRVTLRCSPRSGDLSVYWYQQSLDQGLQFLIQYYNGEERAKGNILERFSAQQFPDLHSELNLSSLELGDSALYFCASSVLATSTDTQYFGPGTRLTVL.

V and J are TRBV5-1 and TRBJ2-3; TRBD2 matches at 8 bases. V was pared by 3 bases and J by 5 bases, with 17 bases of the junction left unmatched. Germline V gene lookup returns CDR1 SGHRS and CDR2 YFSETQ. The CDR3 is 18 amino acids. DNA of the CDR3: TGCGCCAGCAGCTCCGAGCCCAGGGCTAGCGGGCACGTAGATACGCAGTATTTT. Its protein is CASSSEPRASGHVDTQYF.